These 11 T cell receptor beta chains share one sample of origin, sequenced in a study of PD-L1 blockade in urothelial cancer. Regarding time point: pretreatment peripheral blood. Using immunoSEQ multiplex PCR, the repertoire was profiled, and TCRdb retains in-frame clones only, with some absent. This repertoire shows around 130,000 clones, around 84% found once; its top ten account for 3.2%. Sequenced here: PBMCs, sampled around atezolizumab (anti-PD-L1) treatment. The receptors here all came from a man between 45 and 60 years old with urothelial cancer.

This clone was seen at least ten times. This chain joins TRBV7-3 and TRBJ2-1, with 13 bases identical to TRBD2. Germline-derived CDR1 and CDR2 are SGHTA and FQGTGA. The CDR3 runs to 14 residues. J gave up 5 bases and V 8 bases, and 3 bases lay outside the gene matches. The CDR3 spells CASGLAGDNNEQFF. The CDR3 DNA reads TGTGCCAGCGGACTAGCGGGGGATAACAATGAGCAGTTCTTC.

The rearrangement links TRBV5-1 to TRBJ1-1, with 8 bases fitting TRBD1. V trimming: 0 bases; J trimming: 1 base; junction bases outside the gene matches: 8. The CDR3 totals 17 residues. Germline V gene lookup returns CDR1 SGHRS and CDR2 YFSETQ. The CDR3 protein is CASSLVSGGLGNTEAFF. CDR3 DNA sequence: TGCGCCAGCAGCTTGGTTTCAGGGGGCTTGGGGAACACTGAAGCTTTCTTT.

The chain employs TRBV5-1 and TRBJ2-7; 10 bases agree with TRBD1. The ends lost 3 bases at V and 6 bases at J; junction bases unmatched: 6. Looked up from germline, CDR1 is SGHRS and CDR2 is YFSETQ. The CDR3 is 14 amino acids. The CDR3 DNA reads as TGCGCCAGCAGCTCGAGGACAGGGGGTATCGAGCAGTACTTC. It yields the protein CASSSRTGGIEQYF.

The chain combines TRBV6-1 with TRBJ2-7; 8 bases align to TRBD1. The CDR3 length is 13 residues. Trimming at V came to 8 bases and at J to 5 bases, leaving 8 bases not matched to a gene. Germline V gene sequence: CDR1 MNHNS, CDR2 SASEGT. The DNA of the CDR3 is TGTGCCAGCGGAGGGGGACAGGTGGACGAGCAGTACTTC. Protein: CASGGGQVDEQYF.

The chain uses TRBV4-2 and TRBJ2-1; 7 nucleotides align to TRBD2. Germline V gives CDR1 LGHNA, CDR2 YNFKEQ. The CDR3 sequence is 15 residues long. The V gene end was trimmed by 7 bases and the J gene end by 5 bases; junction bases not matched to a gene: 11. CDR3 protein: CASTSVVAGNNEQFF. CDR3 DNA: TGTGCCAGCACCTCGGTGGTAGCGGGTAACAATGAGCAGTTCTTC.

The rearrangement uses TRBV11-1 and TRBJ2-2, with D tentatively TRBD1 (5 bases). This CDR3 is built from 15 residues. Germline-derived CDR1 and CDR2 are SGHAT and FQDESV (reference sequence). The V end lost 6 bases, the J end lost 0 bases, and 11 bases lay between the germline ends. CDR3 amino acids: CASREDTTNTGELFF. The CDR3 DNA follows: TGTGCCAGCAGAGAGGACACGACGAACACCGGGGAGCTGTTTTTT. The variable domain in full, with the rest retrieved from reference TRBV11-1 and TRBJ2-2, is EAEVAQSPRYKITEKSQAVAFWCDPISGHATLYWYRQILGQGPELLVQFQDESVVDDSQLPKDRFSAERLKGVDSTLKIQPAELGDSAMYLCASREDTTNTGELFFGEGSRLTVL.

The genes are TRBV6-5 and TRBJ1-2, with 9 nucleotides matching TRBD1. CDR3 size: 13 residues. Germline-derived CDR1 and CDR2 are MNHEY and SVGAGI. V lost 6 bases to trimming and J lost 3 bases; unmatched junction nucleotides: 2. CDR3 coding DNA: TGTGCCAGCAGCGGGGACAGGGACTATGGCTACACCTTC. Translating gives CASSGDRDYGYTF.

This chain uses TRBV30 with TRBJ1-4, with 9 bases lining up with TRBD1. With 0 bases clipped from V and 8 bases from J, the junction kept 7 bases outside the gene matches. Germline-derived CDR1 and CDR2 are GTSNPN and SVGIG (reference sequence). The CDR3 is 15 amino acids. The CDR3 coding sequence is TGTGCCTGGAGTGTCCAACAGGGGGCTCAAGAAAAACTGTTTTTT. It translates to CAWSVQQGAQEKLFF.

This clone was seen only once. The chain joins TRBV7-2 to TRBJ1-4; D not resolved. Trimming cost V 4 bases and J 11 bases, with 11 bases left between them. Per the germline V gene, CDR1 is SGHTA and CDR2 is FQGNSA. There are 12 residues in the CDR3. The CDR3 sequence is CASSSGLEKLFF. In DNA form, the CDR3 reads TGTGCCAGCAGCTCAGGTCTTGAGAAACTGTTTTTT.

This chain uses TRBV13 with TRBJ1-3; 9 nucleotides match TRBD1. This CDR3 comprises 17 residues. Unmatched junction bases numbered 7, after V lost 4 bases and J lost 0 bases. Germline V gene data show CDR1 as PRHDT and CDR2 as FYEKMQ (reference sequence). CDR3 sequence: CASSYRTGAYSGNTIYF. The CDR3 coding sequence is TGTGCCAGCAGCTACCGGACAGGGGCTTACTCTGGAAACACCATATATTTT.

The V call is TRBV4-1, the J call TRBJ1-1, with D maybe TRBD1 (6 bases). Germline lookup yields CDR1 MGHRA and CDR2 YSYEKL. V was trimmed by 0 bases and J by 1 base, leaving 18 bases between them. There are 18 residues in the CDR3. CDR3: CASSQDPAGSTGNTEAFF. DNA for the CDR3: TGCGCCAGCAGCCAAGATCCGGCAGGCTCGACAGGGAACACTGAAGCTTTCTTT.